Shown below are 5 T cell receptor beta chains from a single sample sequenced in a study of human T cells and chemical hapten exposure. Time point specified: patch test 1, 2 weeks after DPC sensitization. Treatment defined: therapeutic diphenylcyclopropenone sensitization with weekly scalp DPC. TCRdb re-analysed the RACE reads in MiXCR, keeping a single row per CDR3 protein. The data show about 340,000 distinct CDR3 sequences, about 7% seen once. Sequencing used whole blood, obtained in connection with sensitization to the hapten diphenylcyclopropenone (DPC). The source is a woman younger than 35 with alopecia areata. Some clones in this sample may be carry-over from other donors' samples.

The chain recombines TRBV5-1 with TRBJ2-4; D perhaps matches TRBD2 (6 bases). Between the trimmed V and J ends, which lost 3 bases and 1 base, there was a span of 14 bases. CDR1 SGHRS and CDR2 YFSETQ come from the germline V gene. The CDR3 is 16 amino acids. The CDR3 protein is CASSYGGRIAKNIQYF. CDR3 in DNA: TGCGCCAGCAGCTATGGGGGGAGGATTGCCAAAAACATTCAGTACTTC.

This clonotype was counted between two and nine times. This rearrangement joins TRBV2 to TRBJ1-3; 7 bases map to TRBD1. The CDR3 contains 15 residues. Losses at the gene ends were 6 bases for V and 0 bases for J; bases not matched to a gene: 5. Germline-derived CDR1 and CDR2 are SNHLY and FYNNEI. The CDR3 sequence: CASREQGLSGNTIYF. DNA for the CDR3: TGTGCCAGCAGGGAACAGGGGCTCTCTGGAAACACCATATATTTT.

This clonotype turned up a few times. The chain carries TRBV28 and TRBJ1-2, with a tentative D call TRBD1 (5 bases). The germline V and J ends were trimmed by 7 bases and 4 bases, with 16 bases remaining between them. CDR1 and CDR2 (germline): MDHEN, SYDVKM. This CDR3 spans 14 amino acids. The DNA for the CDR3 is TGTGCCAGCAACGTGGACCCGGGACGCTATGGCTACACCTTC. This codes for CASNVDPGRYGYTF.

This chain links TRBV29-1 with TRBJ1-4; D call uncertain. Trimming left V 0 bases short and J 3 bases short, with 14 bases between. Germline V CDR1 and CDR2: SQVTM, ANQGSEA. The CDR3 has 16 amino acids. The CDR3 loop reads CSVEDAKFPSNEKLFF. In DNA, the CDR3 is TGCAGCGTTGAAGATGCTAAGTTCCCCTCTAATGAAAAACTGTTTTTT.

The CDR3 bases are TGCAGTGCTAGAGATCGGGGAGGGACAAGTTTCTATGGCTACACCTTC. Translating it yields CSARDRGGTSFYGYTF. V is TRBV20-1 and J is TRBJ1-2; possible D gene TRBD1, 6 bases. This CDR3 contains 16 residues. The germline CDR1 and CDR2 sequences are DFQATT and SNEGSKA (reference sequence). V lost 0 bases and J lost 4, with 18 bases in between.